This T cell receptor (beta chain) was captured by sequencing in a study of T cells in Graves' hyperthyroidism and ophthalmopathy. Study-wide background: Before any treatment, at initial diagnosis, peripheral blood was collected. General study results and limits: Median prediction lead before ophthalmopathy onset was around seven months with the model. Researchers found most expanded thyroid clonotypes above 0.001 in blood as well.

Using around 10 ml of fresh peripheral blood, PBMCs were prepared. In regard to this clonotype: As yet, its antigen is unknown.

TCR beta CDR3 regions were amplified from RNA. The HTBI set primed first-round TCR CDR3 RT-PCR. MiXCR was run by TCRdb on the multiplex PCR reads, yielding one entry per CDR3 protein. The sample lists 600,000 to 800,000 distinct CDR3 sequences, about 35% occurring once. Per germline, CDR1 SQVTM and CDR2 ANQGSEA. The V gene end was trimmed by 3 bases and the J gene end by 8 bases; junction bases not matched to a gene: 12. The CDR3 loop spans 16 amino acids. This sequence joins TRBV29-1 and TRBJ1-6; 8 nucleotides align to TRBD1. The sequence derives from a woman in her thirties or forties with Graves' hyperthyroidism. The sequenced sample consisted of blood. The CDR3 region is CSVDRDRGLSDSPLHF. The CDR3 nucleotides are TGCAGCGTTGACCGTGACAGGGGCCTTTCAGATTCACCCCTCCACTTT.